This entry lists 26 T cell receptor beta chains sequenced from one sample in a study of blood T cell repertoires in COVID-19. Sequencing used immunoSEQ multiplex PCR; TCRdb keeps in-frame clones, though not all of them. Of approximately 200,000 clones in the sample, roughly 83% were seen once. Sequencing was done on a sample of peripheral blood. The source of these receptors is a woman in her forties or fifties with acute or convalescent COVID-19.

This chain connects TRBV19 to TRBJ1-1; D may be TRBD1 (5 bases). V dropped 5 bases and J dropped 0 bases, with 10 bases sitting between them. The CDR3 totals 14 residues. From germline, CDR1 is LNHDA and CDR2 SQIVND (reference sequence). The CDR3 protein is CASSWGSLNTEAFF. CDR3 in DNA: TGTGCCAGTAGTTGGGGCAGTTTGAACACTGAAGCTTTCTTT.

The chain is built from TRBV10-3 and TRBJ2-3; 9 bases line up with TRBD2. In germline, CDR1 is ENHRY, CDR2 SYGVKD. CDR3 length equals 15 residues. Trimming at V came to 2 bases and at J to 5 bases, leaving 5 bases not matched to a gene. The CDR3 loop reads CAISERAGGQDTQYF. The DNA of the CDR3 is TGTGCCATCAGTGAGCGAGCGGGAGGCCAAGATACGCAGTATTTT.

This clone has more than one count but fewer than ten. This chain connects TRBV4-2 to TRBJ2-1; 12 bases align to TRBD2. CDR3 length: 19 residues. Germline CDR1 and CDR2: LGHNA and YNFKEQ. Trimming at V came to 2 bases and at J to 5 bases, leaving 13 bases not matched to a gene. The CDR3 protein is CASSQRTSGDISGHNEQFF. CDR3 DNA: TGTGCCAGCAGCCAAAGGACTAGCGGGGACATCAGCGGACACAATGAGCAGTTCTTC.

The rearrangement uses TRBV15 and TRBJ1-2; TRBD1 might be the D (5 bases). This CDR3 contains 14 residues. In germline, CDR1 is LNHNV, CDR2 YYDKDF (reference sequence). The V end was cut by 0 bases, the J end by 6 bases, with 11 bases between. CDR3 residues: CATSRDQGAHGYTF. CDR3 bases: TGTGCCACCAGCAGAGATCAAGGGGCGCATGGCTACACCTTC.

The chain employs TRBV3-1 (or the pseudogene TRBV3-2) and TRBJ2-7, with 9 bases aligning to TRBD2. The length of the CDR3 is 15 residues. Germline CDR1 and CDR2: LGHDT and YNNKEL (reference sequence). Germline trimming cut 5 bases from V and 2 bases from J; bases unmatched to any gene: 7. CDR3 protein: CASSVSGRPTYEQYF. CDR3 coding DNA: TGTGCCAGCAGCGTTAGCGGGAGACCAACCTACGAGCAGTACTTC.

This clone is a singleton in its sample. The chain recombines TRBV3-1 (or the pseudogene TRBV3-2) with TRBJ1-3, with unresolved D. The germline V and J ends were trimmed by 2 bases and 4 bases, with 9 bases remaining between them. Germline V lookup: CDR1 LGHDT, CDR2 YNNKEL (reference sequence). The CDR3 covers 14 residues. CDR3 DNA sequence: TGTGCCAGCAGCCAAACGGGGATAGGAAACACCATATATTTT. Encoded protein: CASSQTGIGNTIYF.

A remark on this clone: The same CDR3 arises from other DNA sequences in this sample as well. The chain joins TRBV28 to TRBJ2-1; the match to TRBD2 covers 8 bases. The V gene end was trimmed by 4 bases and the J gene end by 3 bases; junction bases not matched to a gene: 5. This CDR3 region has 15 residues. The germline gives CDR1 MDHEN, CDR2 SYDVKM. CDR3 nucleotides: TGTGCCAGCAGTTCCGGGACTAGTCGCTACAATGAGCAGTTCTTC. This gives the protein CASSSGTSRYNEQFF.

The rearrangement joins TRBV7-2 to TRBJ1-6, with D possibly being TRBD1 (5 bases). V was shortened by 1 base and J by 10 bases, with 14 bases between the two germline ends. The CDR3 sequence is 15 residues long. Germline V gives CDR1 SGHTA, CDR2 FQGNSA. In DNA, the CDR3 is TGTGCCAGCAGCTTAGATGCAGGGCGCGAATCACCCCTCCACTTT. Amino acid sequence: CASSLDAGRESPLHF.

This clone came up once. J is TRBJ1-6 and V is TRBV6-1; D possibly corresponds to TRBD1 (5 bases). Germline V gene sequence: CDR1 MNHNS, CDR2 SASEGT. The CDR3 runs to 15 residues. V lost 0 bases and J lost 10, with 13 bases in between. CDR3 coding DNA: TGTGCCAGCAGTGAAGCGCGGGGGGGTGGGTCACCCCTCCACTTT. This encodes CASSEARGGGSPLHF.

This clone was detected ten times or more. V and J are TRBV7-2 and TRBJ2-1; D is possibly TRBD1 (6 bases). Germline loops: CDR1 SGHTA, CDR2 FQGNSA. The CDR3 has 12 amino acids. Trimming removed 1 base at V and 15 bases at J, with 13 bases between. The CDR3: CASSLGAGDRFF. Written as DNA, the CDR3 is TGTGCCAGCAGCTTAGGTGCAGGGGATAGGTTCTTC.

This chain links TRBV2 with TRBJ1-6; 9 bases map to TRBD1. The germline V gene has CDR1 SNHLY and CDR2 FYNNEI. The CDR3 consists of 14 residues. J was trimmed by 7 bases and V by 10 bases; bases with no gene match: 8. Here the CDR3 reads CATVADRGNSPLHF. In DNA form, the CDR3 reads TGTGCCACCGTGGCCGACAGGGGGAATTCACCCCTCCACTTT.

V and J are TRBV6-6 and TRBJ2-1; TRBD2 is a possible D gene (5 bases). CDR1 and CDR2 from the germline V gene are MNHNY and SVGAGI (reference sequence). V dropped 2 bases and J dropped 1 base, with 9 bases sitting between them. The CDR3 loop spans 15 amino acids. This CDR3 is CASSYRTVSYNEQFF. The CDR3 bases are TGTGCCAGCAGTTACAGGACTGTTTCCTACAATGAGCAGTTCTTC.

This sequence joins TRBV7-6 and TRBJ1-1; tentatively, D is TRBD1 (5 bases). V shed 3 bases and J shed 1 base, with 12 bases lying between them. The CDR3 length is 15 residues. CDR1 SGHVS and CDR2 FNYEAQ come from the germline V gene. The CDR3 DNA reads as TGTGCCAGCAGCTTTTCTGCGGGGGGGAACACTGAAGCTTTCTTT. This translates into CASSFSAGGNTEAFF.

The rearrangement uses TRBV6-5 and TRBJ1-2, with 9 bases identical to TRBD1. Germline-derived CDR1 and CDR2 are MNHEY and SVGAGI. CDR3 length equals 15 residues. V shed 5 bases and J 8 bases; nucleotides not matched to a gene: 12. The CDR3 DNA follows: TGTGCCAGCAGTCCCCCGGGGGACAGGGATTTCGGCTACACCTTC. This encodes CASSPPGDRDFGYTF.

The genes are TRBV11-1 and TRBJ2-7; a possible D gene is TRBD1 (5 bases). The CDR3 runs to 12 residues. V dropped 2 bases and J dropped 7 bases, with 9 bases sitting between them. Germline V gene sequence: CDR1 SGHAT, CDR2 FQDESV (reference sequence). The CDR3 sequence: CASSLRGKEQYF. CDR3 in DNA: TGTGCCAGCAGCTTAAGGGGTAAAGAGCAGTACTTC.

The chain links TRBV6-4 to TRBJ2-5; D may be TRBD2 (5 bases). The CDR3 length is 19 residues. Trimming stripped 7 bases from V and 4 bases from J, with 31 bases between. CDR1 and CDR2 from the germline V gene are MRHNA and SNTAGT. The CDR3 here is CASITDEEIRRTPGETQYF. The DNA for the CDR3 is TGTGCCAGCATCACGGATGAGGAGATTAGACGGACTCCCGGAGAGACCCAGTACTTC.

The chain has TRBV7-9 and TRBJ2-7, with D tentatively TRBD1 (5 bases). Trimming took off 1 base at V and 5 bases at J, with 9 bases between the two ends. The CDR3 loop spans 13 amino acids. Per germline, CDR1 SEHNR and CDR2 FQNEAQ (reference sequence). The CDR3 reads CASSLEAGHEQYF. CDR3 sequence (DNA): TGTGCCAGCAGCTTAGAGGCAGGGCACGAGCAGTACTTC.

This clone was seen just once. The J gene is TRBJ2-1, the V gene TRBV5-1, with 8 bases that match TRBD2. Losses at the gene ends were 2 bases for V and 4 bases for J; bases not matched to a gene: 2. In germline, CDR1 is SGHRS, CDR2 YFSETQ. CDR3 size: 14 residues. The CDR3 DNA reads as TGCGCCAGCAGCTTTACGGGGGGGTACAATGAGCAGTTCTTC. It encodes CASSFTGGYNEQFF.

The sample holds one count of this clone. V and J are TRBV7-6 and TRBJ2-7; D not resolved. The CDR3 runs to 12 residues. Trimming removed 5 bases at V and 0 bases at J, with 5 bases between. Germline CDR1 SGHVS, CDR2 FNYEAQ. This CDR3 reads CASSASSYEQYF. In nucleotides, the CDR3 is TGTGCCAGCAGCGCGAGCTCCTACGAGCAGTACTTC.

The CDR3 region is CASSRGAGGTYEQYF. CDR3 bases: TGTGCCAGCAGCCGGGGAGCGGGAGGGACCTACGAGCAGTACTTC. This chain links TRBV4-2 with TRBJ2-7, with 10 nucleotides matching TRBD2. V was pared by 4 bases and J by 2 bases, with 5 bases of the junction left unmatched. CDR3 length: 15 amino acids. Germline V gene lookup returns CDR1 LGHNA and CDR2 YNFKEQ.

V and J are TRBV6-2 or TRBV6-3 and TRBJ2-3, with a tentative D call TRBD1 (6 bases). The V and J ends lost 5 bases and 8 bases respectively, with 23 bases between them. The CDR3 is made up of 16 amino acids. The V gene's germline CDR1 is MNHEY and CDR2 SVGEGT. The CDR3 here is CASSGRDTRSHGTQYF. CDR3 in DNA: TGTGCCAGCAGTGGCCGGGACACCCGGTCTCACGGTACGCAGTATTTT.

The CDR3 DNA reads TGTGCCAGCAGCATACAGGGAAATTCACCCCTCCACTTT. Translation gives CASSIQGNSPLHF. The rearrangement joins TRBV3-1 (or the pseudogene TRBV3-2) to TRBJ1-6; a possible D gene is TRBD1 (6 bases). The CDR3 is 13 amino acids. The germline CDR1 and CDR2 sequences are LGHDT and YNNKEL (reference sequence). The ends were cut back, 5 bases at V and 7 bases at J, with 9 bases in the middle.

This chain links TRBV2 with TRBJ1-1; TRBD1 might be the D (5 bases). Germline lookup yields CDR1 SNHLY and CDR2 FYNNEI. The CDR3 spans 12 residues. Trimming took 1 base from V and 7 from J, leaving 7 bases between them. CDR3 residues: CASSEGGVEAFF. CDR3 DNA sequence: TGTGCCAGCAGTGAAGGGGGGGTTGAAGCTTTCTTT.

CDR3 sequence reads: CASSEVPSVQPQHF. The CDR3 bases are TGTGCCAGCAGTGAAGTTCCTTCGGTCCAGCCCCAGCATTTT. The chain employs TRBV6-1 and TRBJ1-5; D gene uncertain. The CDR3 consists of 14 residues. V lost 1 base to trimming and J lost 7 bases, with 11 bases between them. Germline CDR1 and CDR2: MNHNS and SASEGT.

This clone has a count of ten or more. J is TRBJ1-5 and V is TRBV7-2; D is unclear. Germline CDR1 SGHTA, CDR2 FQGNSA. CDR3 length: 17 residues. V was clipped by 1 base and J by 2 bases, with 15 bases between them. The DNA for the CDR3 is TGTGCCAGCAGCTTAGTGGTACAGAGGGTCGGCAATCAGCCCCAGCATTTT. Its protein is CASSLVVQRVGNQPQHF.

The genes are TRBV18 and TRBJ2-5, with 8 positions matching TRBD1. Germline trimming cut 1 base from V and 4 bases from J; bases unmatched to any gene: 8. This CDR3 has 16 amino acids. CDR1 and CDR2 from the germline V gene are KGHSH and LQKENI. This chain's CDR3 is CASSPRPRGLGETQYF. The CDR3 coding sequence is TGTGCCAGCTCACCACGTCCCAGGGGGCTGGGAGAGACCCAGTACTTC.